This is a list of T cell receptor beta chains from one sample in a study of blood T cell repertoires in COVID-19. Clones were sequenced by immunoSEQ multiplex PCR, and TCRdb holds only the in-frame ones, with some missing. The data contain some 330,000 clones, 80% to 90% of them singletons. Sequenced input: PBMCs or T cells enriched from blood (not recorded which). The origin of the receptors is a man aged 25-45 years who had recovered from COVID-19. Both conserved end residues are part of each CDR3. Fields, in order: clone size, J gene, V gene, D gene, CDR3 protein, CDR3 DNA. D genes are given only for firm matches. Clone size appears in some rows only: once, few, many, or a class for an expanded clone.

clone_size: .; j_call: TRBJ2-2; v_call: TRBV10-1; d_call: TRBD1; cdr3_aa: CASSGGGADTGELFF; cdr3_nt: TGCGCCAGCAGTGGAGGGGGCGCGGACACCGGGGAGCTGTTTTTT
clone_size: .; j_call: TRBJ2-2; v_call: TRBV7-6; d_call: TRBD2; cdr3_aa: CASSLGGGNTGELFF; cdr3_nt: TGTGCCAGCAGCCTCGGCGGGGGGAACACCGGGGAGCTGTTTTTT
clone_size: .; j_call: TRBJ1-2; v_call: TRBV28; d_call: .; cdr3_aa: CASSFAGYTPNYGYTF; cdr3_nt: TGTGCCAGCAGTTTTGCAGGCTATACTCCTAACTATGGCTACACCTTC
clone_size: .; j_call: TRBJ2-7; v_call: TRBV29-1; d_call: TRBD2; cdr3_aa: CSVEDGGATYEQYF; cdr3_nt: TGCAGCGTTGAAGACGGGGGGGCTACCTACGAGCAGTACTTC
clone_size: .; j_call: TRBJ2-1; v_call: TRBV27; d_call: TRBD1; cdr3_aa: CASRRDRNNEQFF; cdr3_nt: TGTGCCAGCCGCCGGGACAGGAACAATGAGCAGTTCTTC
clone_size: .; j_call: TRBJ2-5; v_call: TRBV2; d_call: .; cdr3_aa: CASRGTPIQETQYF; cdr3_nt: TGTGCCAGCAGGGGGACACCTATCCAAGAGACCCAGTACTTC
clone_size: .; j_call: TRBJ1-5; v_call: TRBV27; d_call: .; cdr3_aa: CASQQGGNQPQHF; cdr3_nt: TGTGCCAGCCAACAGGGAGGCAATCAGCCCCAGCATTTT
clone_size: .; j_call: TRBJ1-2; v_call: TRBV29-1; d_call: .; cdr3_aa: CSVDLRGFGYTF; cdr3_nt: TGCAGCGTTGATTTGCGGGGGTTCGGCTACACCTTC
clone_size: .; j_call: TRBJ2-6; v_call: TRBV12-3/TRBV12-4; d_call: .; cdr3_aa: CASSPLGANVLTF; cdr3_nt: TGTGCCAGCAGCCCACTTGGGGCCAACGTCCTGACTTTC
clone_size: .; j_call: TRBJ1-3; v_call: TRBV27; d_call: .; cdr3_aa: CASSLRSPASGNTIYF; cdr3_nt: TGTGCCAGCAGTTTGAGGTCCCCGGCCTCTGGAAACACCATATATTTT
clone_size: .; j_call: TRBJ2-3; v_call: TRBV7-8; d_call: TRBD2; cdr3_aa: CASSLGGEGTQYF; cdr3_nt: TGTGCCAGCAGCTTAGGAGGGGAGGGTACGCAGTATTTT
clone_size: .; j_call: TRBJ1-1; v_call: TRBV11-3; d_call: .; cdr3_aa: CASSLRGRNTEAFF; cdr3_nt: TGTGCCAGCAGCTTACGGGGGAGGAACACTGAAGCTTTCTTT
clone_size: .; j_call: TRBJ2-5; v_call: TRBV5-4; d_call: .; cdr3_aa: CASSLASETQYF; cdr3_nt: TGTGCCAGCAGCTTGGCCTCAGAGACCCAGTACTTC
clone_size: .; j_call: TRBJ1-1; v_call: TRBV19; d_call: .; cdr3_aa: CASSIVGQKNTEAFF; cdr3_nt: TGTGCCAGTAGTATAGTCGGACAGAAGAACACTGAAGCTTTCTTT
clone_size: .; j_call: TRBJ2-1; v_call: TRBV19; d_call: .; cdr3_aa: CASSIAHSSYNEQFF; cdr3_nt: TGTGCCAGTAGTATAGCGCACAGCTCCTACAATGAGCAGTTCTTC
clone_size: .; j_call: TRBJ2-3; v_call: TRBV5-1; d_call: TRBD1; cdr3_aa: CASTWGQNSYPTSPSTDTQYF; cdr3_nt: TGCGCCAGCACCTGGGGACAGAATTCATACCCAACTTCGCCTAGCACAGATACGCAGTATTTT
clone_size: .; j_call: TRBJ2-7; v_call: TRBV5-4; d_call: .; cdr3_aa: CASSRQAKHTYEQYF; cdr3_nt: TGTGCCAGCAGTCGACAGGCCAAGCACACCTACGAGCAGTACTTC
clone_size: .; j_call: TRBJ1-3; v_call: TRBV28; d_call: .; cdr3_aa: CASSLLGETGNTIYF; cdr3_nt: TGTGCCAGCAGCTTACTAGGGGAAACCGGAAACACCATATATTTT
clone_size: .; j_call: TRBJ2-5; v_call: TRBV2; d_call: TRBD1; cdr3_aa: CASSPGQSLETQYF; cdr3_nt: TGTGCCAGCAGTCCGGGACAGTCTTTAGAGACCCAGTACTTC
clone_size: .; j_call: TRBJ1-5; v_call: TRBV7-9; d_call: .; cdr3_aa: CASVGGGGSNQPQHF; cdr3_nt: TGTGCCAGCGTGGGAGGGGGGGGGAGCAATCAGCCCCAGCATTTT
clone_size: .; j_call: TRBJ1-3; v_call: TRBV7-2; d_call: .; cdr3_aa: CASSWDSRNTIYF; cdr3_nt: TGTGCCAGCAGCTGGGACTCCAGAAACACCATATATTTT
clone_size: few; j_call: TRBJ1-5; v_call: TRBV19; d_call: .; cdr3_aa: CASSEGNQPQHF; cdr3_nt: TGTGCCAGTAGTGAGGGCAATCAGCCCCAGCATTTT
clone_size: .; j_call: TRBJ1-6; v_call: TRBV27; d_call: TRBD1; cdr3_aa: CASSFRTGGRSYNSPLHF; cdr3_nt: TGTGCCAGCAGTTTTCGGACAGGGGGCCGTTCCTATAATTCACCCCTCCACTTT
clone_size: few; j_call: TRBJ1-6; v_call: TRBV28; d_call: TRBD1; cdr3_aa: CASSLSGTGSPPLHF; cdr3_nt: TGTGCCAGCAGTTTATCCGGGACAGGGTCTCCACCCCTCCACTTT
clone_size: .; j_call: TRBJ1-5; v_call: TRBV28; d_call: TRBD1; cdr3_aa: CASSPNGQGVNQPQHF; cdr3_nt: TGTGCCAGCAGTCCCAACGGACAGGGGGTCAATCAGCCCCAGCATTTT
clone_size: .; j_call: TRBJ1-2; v_call: TRBV5-1; d_call: TRBD1; cdr3_aa: CASSRADRGDGYTF; cdr3_nt: TGCGCCAGCAGCCGTGCTGACAGGGGGGATGGCTACACCTTC
clone_size: .; j_call: TRBJ1-1; v_call: TRBV6-5; d_call: TRBD1; cdr3_aa: CASSYTGDTEAFF; cdr3_nt: TGTGCCAGCAGCTACACAGGGGACACTGAAGCTTTCTTT
clone_size: .; j_call: TRBJ2-7; v_call: TRBV28; d_call: TRBD1; cdr3_aa: CASSSGTGLTYEQYF; cdr3_nt: TGTGCCAGCAGTTCCGGGACAGGGCTTACCTACGAGCAGTACTTC
clone_size: .; j_call: TRBJ2-2; v_call: TRBV6-2/TRBV6-3; d_call: .; cdr3_aa: CASSNQGLGELFF; cdr3_nt: TGTGCCAGCAGTAATCAGGGATTGGGGGAGCTGTTTTTT
clone_size: few; j_call: TRBJ1-5; v_call: TRBV20-1; d_call: .; cdr3_aa: CSAPRRNTQHF; cdr3_nt: TGCAGTGCTCCCCGGAGGAACACCCAGCATTTT
clone_size: .; j_call: TRBJ2-3; v_call: TRBV6-5; d_call: .; cdr3_aa: CASSYARRGTDTQYF; cdr3_nt: TGTGCCAGCAGTTACGCCCGGAGGGGCACAGATACGCAGTATTTT
clone_size: .; j_call: TRBJ1-3; v_call: TRBV18; d_call: TRBD1; cdr3_aa: CASSPRQGSGSGNTIYF; cdr3_nt: TGTGCCAGCTCACCGAGACAGGGTTCGGGCTCTGGAAACACCATATATTTT
clone_size: .; j_call: TRBJ2-5; v_call: TRBV9; d_call: .; cdr3_aa: CASSPRNEETQYF; cdr3_nt: TGTGCCAGCAGCCCCCGAAACGAAGAGACTCAGTACTTC
clone_size: .; j_call: TRBJ1-6; v_call: TRBV30; d_call: TRBD1; cdr3_aa: CAWTRETGVSPLHF; cdr3_nt: TGTGCCTGGACCAGGGAGACAGGGGTTTCACCCCTCCACTTT
clone_size: once; j_call: TRBJ2-5; v_call: TRBV5-1; d_call: TRBD1; cdr3_aa: CASSRELGQSGTQYF; cdr3_nt: TGCGCCAGCAGCCGAGAATTGGGACAGTCGGGGACCCAGTACTTC
clone_size: .; j_call: TRBJ1-2; v_call: TRBV7-9; d_call: .; cdr3_aa: CASSLGGYGYTF; cdr3_nt: TGTGCCAGCAGCTTGGGGGGGTATGGCTACACCTTC
clone_size: .; j_call: TRBJ1-2; v_call: TRBV5-5; d_call: TRBD1; cdr3_aa: CASSLAGQGGYGYTF; cdr3_nt: TGTGCCAGCAGCTTGGCGGGACAGGGGGGGTATGGCTACACCTTC
clone_size: few; j_call: TRBJ2-7; v_call: TRBV4-2; d_call: TRBD1; cdr3_aa: CASSQDWTGEPREQYF; cdr3_nt: TGTGCCAGCAGCCAAGATTGGACAGGGGAGCCTAGAGAGCAGTACTTC
clone_size: .; j_call: TRBJ2-5; v_call: TRBV4-2; d_call: TRBD2; cdr3_aa: CASSQGTSGRETQYF; cdr3_nt: TGTGCCAGCAGCCAAGGGACTAGCGGTCGGGAGACCCAGTACTTC
clone_size: .; j_call: TRBJ2-3; v_call: TRBV27; d_call: .; cdr3_aa: CASTPRGRTSTDTQYF; cdr3_nt: TGTGCCAGCACTCCGCGCGGCAGGACTAGCACAGATACGCAGTATTTT
clone_size: .; j_call: TRBJ1-6; v_call: TRBV21-1; d_call: .; cdr3_aa: CASSESDRESSYNSPLHF; cdr3_nt: TGTGCCAGCAGCGAATCAGACAGGGAGTCGTCCTATAATTCACCCCTCCACTTT
clone_size: .; j_call: TRBJ2-5; v_call: TRBV12-3/TRBV12-4; d_call: .; cdr3_aa: CASRRSVAETQYF; cdr3_nt: TGTGCCAGCAGGAGAAGCGTGGCAGAGACCCAGTACTTC
clone_size: few; j_call: TRBJ2-5; v_call: TRBV5-5; d_call: .; cdr3_aa: CASSLVGSGIQETQYF; cdr3_nt: TGTGCCAGCAGCTTGGTGGGTAGCGGTATACAAGAGACCCAGTACTTC
clone_size: .; j_call: TRBJ2-2; v_call: TRBV28; d_call: TRBD1; cdr3_aa: CASSHRGWTGELFF; cdr3_nt: TGTGCCAGCAGTCACAGGGGATGGACCGGGGAGCTGTTTTTT
clone_size: .; j_call: TRBJ2-1; v_call: TRBV10-2; d_call: TRBD2; cdr3_aa: CASGRTSAYNEQFF; cdr3_nt: TGCGCCAGCGGACGGACTAGCGCGTACAATGAGCAGTTCTTC
clone_size: .; j_call: TRBJ2-6; v_call: TRBV15; d_call: .; cdr3_aa: CATSSSGANVLTF; cdr3_nt: TGTGCCACCAGCAGTAGTGGGGCCAACGTCCTGACTTTC
clone_size: .; j_call: TRBJ1-5; v_call: TRBV5-8; d_call: .; cdr3_aa: CASSSGLSQPQHF; cdr3_nt: TGTGCCAGCAGCTCAGGATTATCTCAGCCCCAGCATTTT
clone_size: .; j_call: TRBJ1-1; v_call: TRBV7-9; d_call: TRBD1; cdr3_aa: CASSAGTANTEAFF; cdr3_nt: TGTGCCAGCAGCGCTGGGACAGCGAACACTGAAGCTTTCTTT
clone_size: .; j_call: TRBJ1-2; v_call: TRBV7-2; d_call: .; cdr3_aa: CASSNRVGYTF; cdr3_nt: TGTGCCAGCAGCAACAGGGTTGGCTACACCTTC
clone_size: .; j_call: TRBJ1-4; v_call: TRBV2; d_call: .; cdr3_aa: CASNFDRSNEKLFF; cdr3_nt: TGTGCCAGCAATTTTGACAGAAGTAATGAAAAACTGTTTTTT
clone_size: .; j_call: TRBJ1-4; v_call: TRBV5-5; d_call: .; cdr3_aa: CASSLRANNEKLFF; cdr3_nt: TGTGCCAGCAGCCTCAGGGCCAATAATGAAAAACTGTTTTTT
clone_size: .; j_call: TRBJ2-5; v_call: TRBV9; d_call: .; cdr3_aa: CASSRRQQDGETQYF; cdr3_nt: TGTGCCAGCAGCCGTAGACAGCAAGACGGCGAGACCCAGTACTTC
clone_size: .; j_call: TRBJ1-4; v_call: TRBV5-1; d_call: .; cdr3_aa: CASSLWESEKLFF; cdr3_nt: TGCGCCAGCAGCCTTTGGGAGAGTGAAAAACTGTTTTTT
clone_size: .; j_call: TRBJ2-5; v_call: TRBV19; d_call: .; cdr3_aa: CASSSPPGVTTGTQYF; cdr3_nt: TGTGCCAGTAGTTCACCCCCCGGGGTGACGACGGGGACCCAGTACTTC
clone_size: .; j_call: TRBJ1-2; v_call: TRBV27; d_call: TRBD1; cdr3_aa: CASSPQIPGQGVANYGYTF; cdr3_nt: TGTGCCAGCAGTCCCCAGATACCGGGACAGGGGGTAGCTAACTATGGCTACACCTTC